This TCR beta chain emerged from a study of PD-L1 blockade in urothelial cancer. Turning to the study itself: The year 2014 saw patients start atezolizumab, 1,200 mg intravenously every 3 weeks. Samples came from 3 weeks, at the second dose, and 6 weeks into treatment.

With regard to this clone: Its matching antigen is unknown.

As to time point: peripheral blood 6 weeks after treatment start. Patients suffered from locally advanced or metastatic urothelial carcinoma. Looked up from germline, CDR1 is SNHLY and CDR2 is FYNNEI. The CDR3 sequence is 17 residues long. The trim removed 7 bases at V and 1 base at J, leaving 13 bases unmatched. The table came from immunoSEQ multiplex PCR; TCRdb's copy has only in-frame clones and leaves some out. This sample has some 31,000 clones, with roughly three quarters found just once. Study outcomes and limitations: The study found that durable-benefit patients expanded tumor-associated blood clones more at 3 weeks.

This receptor was taken from a man in his 70s with urothelial cancer. The sample here was PBMCs, taken around atezolizumab (anti-PD-L1) treatment. The genes are TRBV2 and TRBJ2-1; 7 bases align to TRBD2. CDR3 nucleotide sequence: TGTGCCAGCACCTTGGGGCTAGCGGCAAGTTCCTACAATGAGCAGTTCTTC. Protein: CASTLGLAASSYNEQFF.